This TCR beta chain was observed in a study of blood T cell repertoires in COVID-19. TCRdb's copy holds only in-frame clones and misses some; the assay was immunoSEQ multiplex PCR. The sample lists under 200,000 clones, just under 80% occurring once. In this sample, this clone turned up once. The germline CDR1 and CDR2 sequences are SGHRS and YFSETQ. V lost 0 bases and J lost 2, with 14 bases in between. The CDR3 has 16 amino acids. The specimen sequenced was peripheral blood. The rearrangement uses TRBV5-1 and TRBJ2-5; perhaps TRBD2 as D (6 bases). The sequence derives from an older man with active or convalescent COVID-19. CDR3 sequence reads: CASSLAPGEAQETQYF. DNA of the CDR3: TGCGCCAGCAGCTTGGCCCCCGGGGAGGCTCAAGAGACCCAGTACTTC.